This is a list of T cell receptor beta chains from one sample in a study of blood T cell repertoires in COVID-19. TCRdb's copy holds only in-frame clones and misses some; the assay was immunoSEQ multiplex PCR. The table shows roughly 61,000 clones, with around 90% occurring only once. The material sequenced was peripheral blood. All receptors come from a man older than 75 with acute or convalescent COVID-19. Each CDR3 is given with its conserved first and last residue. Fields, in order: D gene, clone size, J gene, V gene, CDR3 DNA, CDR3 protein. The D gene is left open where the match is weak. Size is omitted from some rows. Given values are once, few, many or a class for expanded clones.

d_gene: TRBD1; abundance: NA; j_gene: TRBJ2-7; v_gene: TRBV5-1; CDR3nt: TGCGCCAGCAGCCCAAAGAGGGGGCGTTACGAGCAGTACTTC; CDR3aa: CASSPKRGRYEQYF
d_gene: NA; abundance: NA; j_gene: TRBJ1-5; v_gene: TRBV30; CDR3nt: TGTGCCTGGAGTTCCGGGGGAGGACGTAATCAGCCCCAGCATTTT; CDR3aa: CAWSSGGGRNQPQHF
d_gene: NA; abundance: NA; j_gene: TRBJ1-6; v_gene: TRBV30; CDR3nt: TGTGCCTGGAGATCGGACAGTTTTAATTCACCCCTCCACTTT; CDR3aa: CAWRSDSFNSPLHF
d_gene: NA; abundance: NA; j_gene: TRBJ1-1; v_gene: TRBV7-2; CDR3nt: TGTGCCAGCAGCTCCGAGGGGGGGCTGAACACTGAAGCTTTCTTT; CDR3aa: CASSSEGGLNTEAFF
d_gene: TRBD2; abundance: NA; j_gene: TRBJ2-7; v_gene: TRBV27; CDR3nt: TGTGCCAGCAGAGTCCGGACTAGCTTCCGCGAGCAGTACTTC; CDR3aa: CASRVRTSFREQYF
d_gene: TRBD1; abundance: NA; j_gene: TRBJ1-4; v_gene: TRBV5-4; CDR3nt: TGTGCCAGCAGCGACACGCCGGGACAGCTTAATGAAAAACTGTTTTTT; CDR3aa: CASSDTPGQLNEKLFF
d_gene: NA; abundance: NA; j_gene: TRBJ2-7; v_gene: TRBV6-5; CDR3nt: TGTGCCAGCAGTCGGGATTACGCGTACGAGCAGTACTTC; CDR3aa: CASSRDYAYEQYF
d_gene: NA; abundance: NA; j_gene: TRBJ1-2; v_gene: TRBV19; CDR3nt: TGTGCCAGTAGTCAGACCCCGGGGTATGGCTACACCTTC; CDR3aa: CASSQTPGYGYTF
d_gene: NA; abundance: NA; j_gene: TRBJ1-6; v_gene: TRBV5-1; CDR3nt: TGCGCCAGCAGCTTGGAAGCTCGTACTTCTCTCTCCTATAATTCACCCCTCCACTTT; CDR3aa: CASSLEARTSLSYNSPLHF
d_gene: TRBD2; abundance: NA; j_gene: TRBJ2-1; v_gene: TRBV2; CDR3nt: TGTGCCAGCAGTGATCCGGCTAGCGGGGGGGTAACGAATGAGCAGTTCTTC; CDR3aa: CASSDPASGGVTNEQFF
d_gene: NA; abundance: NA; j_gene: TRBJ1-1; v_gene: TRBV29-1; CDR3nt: TGCAGCGTGCATGGGGGGGGGTCGTTCACTGAAGCTTTCTTT; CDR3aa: CSVHGGGSFTEAFF
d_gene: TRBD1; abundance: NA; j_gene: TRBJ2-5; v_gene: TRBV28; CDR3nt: TGTGCCAGCAGTTTATTGCCTGGGACAGGGAGGGAGACCCAGTACTTC; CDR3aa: CASSLLPGTGRETQYF
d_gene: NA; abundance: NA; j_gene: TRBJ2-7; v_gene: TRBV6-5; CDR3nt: TGTGCCAGCAGTTTAGGGACACTAGGATACGAGCAGTACTTC; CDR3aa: CASSLGTLGYEQYF
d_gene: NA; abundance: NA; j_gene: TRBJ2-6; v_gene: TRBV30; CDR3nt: TGTGCCTGGAGGAACGGTGGTGCTGGGGCCAACGTCCTGACTTTC; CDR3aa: CAWRNGGAGANVLTF
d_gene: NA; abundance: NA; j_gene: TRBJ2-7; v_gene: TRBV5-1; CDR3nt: TGCGCCAGCAGCCAAACGGACAGTTCCGAGCAGTACTTC; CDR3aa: CASSQTDSSEQYF
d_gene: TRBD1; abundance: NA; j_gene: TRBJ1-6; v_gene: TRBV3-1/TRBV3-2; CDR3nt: TGTGCCAGCAGCGCCAACACAGGGGGCACCCTCCACTTT; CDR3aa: CASSANTGGTLHF
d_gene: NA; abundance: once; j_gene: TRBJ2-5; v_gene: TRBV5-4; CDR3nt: TGTGCCAGCAGCTTGGTCCAGGGCCAAGAGACCCAGTACTTC; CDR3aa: CASSLVQGQETQYF
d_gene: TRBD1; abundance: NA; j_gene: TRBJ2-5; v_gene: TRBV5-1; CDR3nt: TGCGCCAGCAGCTTGGGGACAGGGACCTTGGGCGAGACCCAGTACTTC; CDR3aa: CASSLGTGTLGETQYF
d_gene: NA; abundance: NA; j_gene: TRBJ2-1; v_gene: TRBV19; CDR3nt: TGTGCCAGTAGTACGGATATACAGGGTCGTCGGTTCTTC; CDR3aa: CASSTDIQGRRFF
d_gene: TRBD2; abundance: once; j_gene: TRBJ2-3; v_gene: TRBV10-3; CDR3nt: TGTGCCATCAGTGAGTCGACACTAGCGGGGGGTACAGATACGCAGTATTTT; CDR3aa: CAISESTLAGGTDTQYF
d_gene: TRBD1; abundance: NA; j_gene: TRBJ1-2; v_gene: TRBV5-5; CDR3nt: TGTGCCAGCAGCTTGGACAGGGGAGTTGGCTATGGCTACACCTTC; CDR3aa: CASSLDRGVGYGYTF
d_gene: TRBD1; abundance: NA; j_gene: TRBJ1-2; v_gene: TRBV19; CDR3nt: TGTGCCAGTAGTAACCCGGGACAGACAGCCTATGGCTACACCTTC; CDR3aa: CASSNPGQTAYGYTF
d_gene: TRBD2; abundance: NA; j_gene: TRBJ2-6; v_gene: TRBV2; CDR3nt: TGTGCCAGCCAACCGGGGGGTTCTGGGGCCAACGTCCTGACTTTC; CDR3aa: CASQPGGSGANVLTF
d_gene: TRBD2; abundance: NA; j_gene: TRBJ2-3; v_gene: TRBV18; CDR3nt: TGTGCCAGCTCACCACTAGCGGGGGGCCGCACAGATACGCAGTATTTT; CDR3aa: CASSPLAGGRTDTQYF
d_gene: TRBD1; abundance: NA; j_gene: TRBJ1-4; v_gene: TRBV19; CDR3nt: TGTGCCAGTAGTACCGGGACAGGGCGCGGTGAAAAACTGTTTTTT; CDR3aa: CASSTGTGRGEKLFF
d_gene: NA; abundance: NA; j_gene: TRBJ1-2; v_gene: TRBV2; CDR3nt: TGTGTTCTCACAGGGAACTATGGCTACACCTTC; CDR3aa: CVLTGNYGYTF
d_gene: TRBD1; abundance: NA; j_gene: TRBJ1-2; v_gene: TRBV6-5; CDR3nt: TGTGCCAGCAGTCTCCGGGACAGTTTTAACTATGGCTACACCTTC; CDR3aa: CASSLRDSFNYGYTF
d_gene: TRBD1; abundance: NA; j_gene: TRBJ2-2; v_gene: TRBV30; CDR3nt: TGTGCCTGGAAGGGACAGCCATCGGGCACCGGGGAGCTGTTTTTT; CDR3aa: CAWKGQPSGTGELFF
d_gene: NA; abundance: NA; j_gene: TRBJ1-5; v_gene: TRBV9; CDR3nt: TGTGCCAGCAGCGAAACAGGGAGTTCCAATCAGCCCCAGCATTTT; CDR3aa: CASSETGSSNQPQHF
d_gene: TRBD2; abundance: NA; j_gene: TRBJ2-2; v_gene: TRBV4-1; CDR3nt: TGCGCCAGCAGCCAAGAACTAGCGGGGGGTCTAAACACCGGGGAGCTGTTTTTT; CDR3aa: CASSQELAGGLNTGELFF
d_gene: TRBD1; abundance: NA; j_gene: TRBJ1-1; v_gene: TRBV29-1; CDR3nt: TGCAGCGCTTGGACAGGATCAGACACTGAAGCTTTCTTT; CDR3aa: CSAWTGSDTEAFF
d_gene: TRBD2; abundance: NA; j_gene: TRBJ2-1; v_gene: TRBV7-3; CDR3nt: TGTGCCAGCAGCTTAGAACTAGCGGGGAACAATGAGCAGTTCTTC; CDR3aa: CASSLELAGNNEQFF
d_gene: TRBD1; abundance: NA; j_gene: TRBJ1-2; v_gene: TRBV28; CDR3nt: TGTGCCAGCAGTTCCGGGGATCGACAGGGTTACTATGGCTACACCTTC; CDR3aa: CASSSGDRQGYYGYTF
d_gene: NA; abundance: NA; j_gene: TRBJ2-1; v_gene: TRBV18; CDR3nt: TGTGCCAGCTCAGGCCAGGGGCTATACAATGAGCAGTTCTTC; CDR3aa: CASSGQGLYNEQFF
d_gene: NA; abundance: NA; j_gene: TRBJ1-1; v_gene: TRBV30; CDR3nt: TGTGCCTGGAGTACCCGGGGAGGGGGCACTGAAGCTTTCTTT; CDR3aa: CAWSTRGGGTEAFF
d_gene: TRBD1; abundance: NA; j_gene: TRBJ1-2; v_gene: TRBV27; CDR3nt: TGTGCCAGCAGTTTGGTAGGACAGGGGGCCTATGGCTACACCTTC; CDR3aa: CASSLVGQGAYGYTF
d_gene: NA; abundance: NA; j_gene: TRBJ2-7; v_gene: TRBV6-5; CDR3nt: TGTGCCAGCAACAACTACGAGCAGTACTTC; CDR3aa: CASNNYEQYF
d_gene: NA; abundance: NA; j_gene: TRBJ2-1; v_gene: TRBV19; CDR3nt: TGTGCCAGTAGTATTGGGCCAGGGGTTAATGAGCAGTTCTTC; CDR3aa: CASSIGPGVNEQFF
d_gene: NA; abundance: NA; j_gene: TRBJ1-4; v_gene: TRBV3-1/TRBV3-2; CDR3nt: TGTGCCAGCAGCCAAGAGGGCCAGGGAACTAATGAAAAACTGTTTTTT; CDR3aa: CASSQEGQGTNEKLFF
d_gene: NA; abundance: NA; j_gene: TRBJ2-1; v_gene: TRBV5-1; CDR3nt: TGCGCCAGCAGCTTGGAAGGACTGAAGGTGAATGAGCAGTTCTTC; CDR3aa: CASSLEGLKVNEQFF
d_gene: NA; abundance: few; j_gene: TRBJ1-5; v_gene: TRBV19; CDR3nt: TGTGCCAGTAGTGACAGGACCCATAGCAATCAGCCCCAGCATTTT; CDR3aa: CASSDRTHSNQPQHF